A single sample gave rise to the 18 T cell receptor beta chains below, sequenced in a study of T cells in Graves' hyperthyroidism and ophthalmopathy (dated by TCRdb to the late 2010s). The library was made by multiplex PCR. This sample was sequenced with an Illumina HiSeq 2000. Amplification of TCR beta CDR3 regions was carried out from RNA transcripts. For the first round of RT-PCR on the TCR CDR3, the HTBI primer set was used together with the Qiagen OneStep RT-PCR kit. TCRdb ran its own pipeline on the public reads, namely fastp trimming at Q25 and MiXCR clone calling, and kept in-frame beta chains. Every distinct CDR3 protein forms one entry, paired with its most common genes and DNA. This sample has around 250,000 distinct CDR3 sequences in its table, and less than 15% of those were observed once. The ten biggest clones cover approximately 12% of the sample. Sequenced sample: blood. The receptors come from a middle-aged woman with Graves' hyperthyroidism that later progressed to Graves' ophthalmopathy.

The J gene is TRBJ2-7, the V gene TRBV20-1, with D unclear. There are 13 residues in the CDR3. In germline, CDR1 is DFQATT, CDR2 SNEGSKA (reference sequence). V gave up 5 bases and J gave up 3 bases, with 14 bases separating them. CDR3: CSAHKAGDYEQYF. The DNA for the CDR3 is TGCAGTGCTCATAAGGCTGGGGACTACGAGCAGTACTTC.

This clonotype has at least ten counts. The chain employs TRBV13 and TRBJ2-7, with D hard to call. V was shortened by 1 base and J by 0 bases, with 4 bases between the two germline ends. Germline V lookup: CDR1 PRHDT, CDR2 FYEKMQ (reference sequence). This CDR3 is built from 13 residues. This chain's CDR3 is CASSLDSSYEQYF. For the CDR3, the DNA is TGTGCCAGCAGCTTAGACAGCTCCTACGAGCAGTACTTC.

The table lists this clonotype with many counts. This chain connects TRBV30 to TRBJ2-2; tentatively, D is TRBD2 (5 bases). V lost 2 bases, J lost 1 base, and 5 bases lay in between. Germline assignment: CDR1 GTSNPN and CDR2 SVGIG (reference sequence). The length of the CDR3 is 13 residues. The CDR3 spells CAWSRENTGELFF. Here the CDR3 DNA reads TGTGCCTGGAGTCGGGAGAACACCGGGGAGCTGTTTTTT. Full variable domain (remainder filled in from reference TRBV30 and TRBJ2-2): SQTIHQWPATLVQPVGSPLSLECTVEGTSNPNLYWYRQAAGRGLQLLFYSVGIGQISSEVPQNLSASRPQDRQFILSSKKLLLSDSGFYLCAWSRENTGELFFGEGSRLTVL.

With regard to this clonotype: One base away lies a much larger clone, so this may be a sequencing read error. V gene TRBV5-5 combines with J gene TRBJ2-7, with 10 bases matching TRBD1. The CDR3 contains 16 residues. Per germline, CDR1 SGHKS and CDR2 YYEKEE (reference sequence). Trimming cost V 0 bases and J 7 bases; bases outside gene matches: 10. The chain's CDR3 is CASSLERQGALWEQYF. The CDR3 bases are TGTGCCAGCAGCTTGGAGAGACAGGGGGCCCTTTGGGAGCAGTACTTC.

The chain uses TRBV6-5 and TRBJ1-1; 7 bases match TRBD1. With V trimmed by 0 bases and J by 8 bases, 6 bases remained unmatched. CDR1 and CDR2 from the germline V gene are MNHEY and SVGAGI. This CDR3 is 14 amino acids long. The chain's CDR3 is CASSYSLGGREAFF. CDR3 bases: TGTGCCAGCAGTTACTCCTTAGGGGGCCGCGAAGCTTTCTTT.

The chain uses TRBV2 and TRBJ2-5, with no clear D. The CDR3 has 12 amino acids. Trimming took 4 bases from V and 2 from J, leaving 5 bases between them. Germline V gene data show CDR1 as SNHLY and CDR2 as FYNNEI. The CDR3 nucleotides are TGTGCCAGCAGTGGGGGTCAAGAGACCCAGTACTTC. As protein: CASSGGQETQYF.

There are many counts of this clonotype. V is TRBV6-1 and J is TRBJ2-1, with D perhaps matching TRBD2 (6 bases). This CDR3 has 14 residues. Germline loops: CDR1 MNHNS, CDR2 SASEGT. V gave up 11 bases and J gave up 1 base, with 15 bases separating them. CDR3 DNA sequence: TGTGCCGTCGATAGCGGCCTTTCCTACAATGAGCAGTTCTTC. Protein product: CAVDSGLSYNEQFF.

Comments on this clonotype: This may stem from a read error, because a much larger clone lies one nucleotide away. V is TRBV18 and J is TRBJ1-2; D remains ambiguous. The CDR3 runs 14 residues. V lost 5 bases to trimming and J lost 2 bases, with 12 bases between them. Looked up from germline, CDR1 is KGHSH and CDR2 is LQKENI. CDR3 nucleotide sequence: TGTGCCAGCTCATCCCCCTGGGAAAACTATGGCTACACCTTC. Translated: CASSSPWENYGYTF.

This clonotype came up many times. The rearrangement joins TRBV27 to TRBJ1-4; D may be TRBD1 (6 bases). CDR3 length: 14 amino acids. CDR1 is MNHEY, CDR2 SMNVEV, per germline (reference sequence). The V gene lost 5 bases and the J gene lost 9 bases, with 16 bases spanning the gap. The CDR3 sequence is CASSGGTTPKKLFF. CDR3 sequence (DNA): TGTGCCAGCAGTGGCGGGACAACCCCGAAAAAACTGTTTTTT.

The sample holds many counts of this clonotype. In DNA form, the CDR3 reads TGTGCCAGCAGTTTAAGTACTAGCGGAGAGTCCTACAATGAGCAGTTCTTC. This gives the protein CASSLSTSGESYNEQFF. The chain recombines TRBV28 with TRBJ2-1, with 8 nucleotides matching TRBD2. V lost 2 bases, J lost 1 base, and 7 bases stayed unmatched. This CDR3 has 17 amino acids. Germline V gives CDR1 MDHEN, CDR2 SYDVKM.

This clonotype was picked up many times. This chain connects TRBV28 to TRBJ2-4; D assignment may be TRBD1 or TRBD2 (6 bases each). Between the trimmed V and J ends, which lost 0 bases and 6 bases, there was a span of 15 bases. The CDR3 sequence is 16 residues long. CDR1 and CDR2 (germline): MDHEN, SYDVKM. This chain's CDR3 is CASSLWGGGDPNIQYF. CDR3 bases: TGTGCCAGCAGTTTATGGGGGGGCGGGGATCCAAACATTCAGTACTTC.

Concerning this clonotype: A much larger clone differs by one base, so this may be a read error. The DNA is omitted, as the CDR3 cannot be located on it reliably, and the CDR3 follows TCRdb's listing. CDR3 amino acids: CASSFGPGAEKLLF. This chain links TRBV12-3 or TRBV12-4 with TRBJ1-4; TRBD1 was called by the table and not checked on the DNA. The CDR3 has 14 residues if both end residues are counted.

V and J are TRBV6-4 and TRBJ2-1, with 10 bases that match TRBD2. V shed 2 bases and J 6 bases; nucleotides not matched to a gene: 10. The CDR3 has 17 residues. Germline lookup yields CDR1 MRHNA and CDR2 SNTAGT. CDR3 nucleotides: TGTGCCAGCAGTGACGACGGAGCGGGAGGGCCGGGCAATGAGCAGTTCTTC. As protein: CASSDDGAGGPGNEQFF.

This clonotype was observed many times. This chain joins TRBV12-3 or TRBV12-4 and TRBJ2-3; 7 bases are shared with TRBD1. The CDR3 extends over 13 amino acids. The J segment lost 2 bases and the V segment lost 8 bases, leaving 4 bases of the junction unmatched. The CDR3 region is CASRTGPTDTQYF. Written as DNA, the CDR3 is TGTGCCAGCCGGACAGGCCCCACAGATACGCAGTATTTT.

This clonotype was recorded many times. The CDR3 DNA sequence: TGTGCCAGCAGATTCGACGACAGGGATAATGAAAAACTGTTTTTT. As protein: CASRFDDRDNEKLFF. The gene calls are TRBV6-1 and TRBJ1-4, with 7 nucleotides matching TRBD1. Germline V gives CDR1 MNHNS, CDR2 SASEGT. The J segment lost 4 bases and the V segment lost 6 bases, leaving 8 bases of the junction unmatched. This CDR3 is built from 15 residues.

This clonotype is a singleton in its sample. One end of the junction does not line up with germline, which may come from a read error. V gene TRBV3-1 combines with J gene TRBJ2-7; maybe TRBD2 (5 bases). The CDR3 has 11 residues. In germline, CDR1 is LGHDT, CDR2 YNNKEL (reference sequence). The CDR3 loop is CACSRGYEQYF. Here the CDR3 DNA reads TGTGCCTGCAGTCGAGGGTACGAGCAGTACTTC.

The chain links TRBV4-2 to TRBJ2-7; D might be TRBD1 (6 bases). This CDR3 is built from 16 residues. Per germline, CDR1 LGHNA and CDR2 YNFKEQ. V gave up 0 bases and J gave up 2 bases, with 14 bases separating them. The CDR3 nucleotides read TGTGCCAGCAGCCAAGATTCTTTAGGACAGACCTACGAGCAGTACTTC. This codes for CASSQDSLGQTYEQYF.

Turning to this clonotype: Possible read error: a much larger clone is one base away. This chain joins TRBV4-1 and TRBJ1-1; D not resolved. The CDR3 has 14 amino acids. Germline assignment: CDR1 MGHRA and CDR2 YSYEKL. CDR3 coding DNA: TGCGCCAGCTGCCAAGAAGGTGGGGTCACTGAAGCTTTCTTT. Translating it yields CASCQEGGVTEAFF.